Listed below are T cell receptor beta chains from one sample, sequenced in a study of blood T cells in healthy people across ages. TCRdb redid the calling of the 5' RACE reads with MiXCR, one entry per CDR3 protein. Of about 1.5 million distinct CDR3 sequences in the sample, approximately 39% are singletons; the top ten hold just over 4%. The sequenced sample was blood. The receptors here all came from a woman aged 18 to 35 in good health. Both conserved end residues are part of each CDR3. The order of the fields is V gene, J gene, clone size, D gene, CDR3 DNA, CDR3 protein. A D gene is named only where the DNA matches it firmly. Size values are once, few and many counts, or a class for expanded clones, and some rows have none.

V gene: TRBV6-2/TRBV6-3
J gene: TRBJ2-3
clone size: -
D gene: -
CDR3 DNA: TGTGCCAGCAGTGCAGTATTAGATACGCAGTATTTT
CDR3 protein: CASSAVLDTQYF

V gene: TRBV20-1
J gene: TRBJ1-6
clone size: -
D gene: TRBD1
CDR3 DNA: TGCAGTGCTAGAGGACAGGGGGCGGAATTTTCACCCCTCCACTTT
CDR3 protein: CSARGQGAEFSPLHF

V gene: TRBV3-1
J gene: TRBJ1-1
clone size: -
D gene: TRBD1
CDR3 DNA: TGTGCCAGCAGCCCTGGACAGGGGGCGACTGATGAAGCTTTCTTT
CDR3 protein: CASSPGQGATDEAFF

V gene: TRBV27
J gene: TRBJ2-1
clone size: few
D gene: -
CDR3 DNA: TGTGCCAGCAGCCACAGGGGAGGGTACAATGAGCAGTTCTTC
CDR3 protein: CASSHRGGYNEQFF

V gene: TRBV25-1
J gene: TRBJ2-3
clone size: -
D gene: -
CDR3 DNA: TGTGCCAGCAGTGGCTCCGGGACACTGAGCACAGATACGCAGTATTTT
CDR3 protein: CASSGSGTLSTDTQYF

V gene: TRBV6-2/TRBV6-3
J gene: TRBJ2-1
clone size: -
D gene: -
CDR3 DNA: TGTGCCAGCAGTCCCCCCTATTCCTACAATGAGCAGTTCTTC
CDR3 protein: CASSPPYSYNEQFF

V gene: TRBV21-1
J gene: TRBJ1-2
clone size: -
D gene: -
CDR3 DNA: TGTGCCAGCAGCAAAGAGAGACGGCTGACGGGGTATGGCTACACCTTC
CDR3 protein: CASSKERRLTGYGYTF

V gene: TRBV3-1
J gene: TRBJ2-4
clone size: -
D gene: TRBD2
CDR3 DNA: TGTGCCAGCAGCCCAATCGGGGAGGGGCGAGCCAAAAACATTCAGTACTTC
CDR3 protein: CASSPIGEGRAKNIQYF

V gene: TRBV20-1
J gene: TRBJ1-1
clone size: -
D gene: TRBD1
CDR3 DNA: TGCAGTGCCGCGGACAGGGGGAACACTGAAGCTTTCTTT
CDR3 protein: CSAADRGNTEAFF

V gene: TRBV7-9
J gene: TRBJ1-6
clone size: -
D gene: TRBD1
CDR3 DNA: TGTGCCAGCAGCTCGGGACAGGGGGATTTACGTTATAATTCACCCCTCCACTTT
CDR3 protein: CASSSGQGDLRYNSPLHF

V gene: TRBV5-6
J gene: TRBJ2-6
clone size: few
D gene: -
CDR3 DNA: TGTGCCAGCAGCATACAGGGATCGGGGGCCAACGTCCTGACTTTC
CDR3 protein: CASSIQGSGANVLTF

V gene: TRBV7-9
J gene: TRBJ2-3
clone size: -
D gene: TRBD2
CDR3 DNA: TGTGCCAGCACCGTAGCGGGAAGCACAGATACGCAGTATTTT
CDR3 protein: CASTVAGSTDTQYF

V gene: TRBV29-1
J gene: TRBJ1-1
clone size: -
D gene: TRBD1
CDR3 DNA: TGCAGCGTTGAGAGGGGACAGGGGGTCACTGAAGCTTTCTTT
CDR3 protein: CSVERGQGVTEAFF

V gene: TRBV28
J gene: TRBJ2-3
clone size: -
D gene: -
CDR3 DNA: TGTGCCAGCAGTTATGGTAATTTTGGAGATACGCAGTATTTT
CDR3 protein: CASSYGNFGDTQYF

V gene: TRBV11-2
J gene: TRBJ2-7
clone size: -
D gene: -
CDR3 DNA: TGTGCCAGCGGGGGCTTTGGTTACGAGCAGTACTTC
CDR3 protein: CASGGFGYEQYF

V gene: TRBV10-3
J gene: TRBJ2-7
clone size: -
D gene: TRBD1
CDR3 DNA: TGTGCCATCAGTTTTGGGACAGATGCCTACGAGCAGTACTTC
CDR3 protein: CAISFGTDAYEQYF

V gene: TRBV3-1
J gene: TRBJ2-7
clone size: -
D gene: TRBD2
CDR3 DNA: TGTGCCAGCAGCCACCTCACGATAGCGGGCCTCTACGAGCAGTACTTC
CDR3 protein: CASSHLTIAGLYEQYF

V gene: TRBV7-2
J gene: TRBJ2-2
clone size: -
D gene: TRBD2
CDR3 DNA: TGTGCCAGCAGCTTAATGGGCGGGGGAAACACCGGGGGGCTGTTTTTT
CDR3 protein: CASSLMGGGNTGGLFF

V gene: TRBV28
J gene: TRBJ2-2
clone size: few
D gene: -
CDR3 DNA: TGTGCCAGCAGTAGCAGGGCCACCGGGGAGCTGTTTTTT
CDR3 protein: CASSSRATGELFF

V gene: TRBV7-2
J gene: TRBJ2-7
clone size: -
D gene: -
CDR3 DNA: TGTGCCAGCAGCTCCACCTTCAGCTCCTACGAGCAGTACTTC
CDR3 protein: CASSSTFSSYEQYF

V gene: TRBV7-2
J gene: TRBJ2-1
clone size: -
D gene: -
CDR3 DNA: TGTGCCAGCAGCTTAGCAAGGCCGGGTGGGGGGTACAATGAGCAGTTCTTC
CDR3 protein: CASSLARPGGGYNEQFF

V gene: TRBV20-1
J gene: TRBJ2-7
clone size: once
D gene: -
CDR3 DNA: TGCAGTGCTGCCCGGGACTCCTCCTACAATGAGCAGTACTTC
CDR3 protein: CSAARDSSYNEQYF

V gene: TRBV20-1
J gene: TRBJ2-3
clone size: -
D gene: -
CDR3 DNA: TGCAGTGCCGAGCTCCGAGGCGCAGATACGCAGTATTTT
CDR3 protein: CSAELRGADTQYF